The 20 T cell receptor beta chains below come from one sample, sequenced in a study of blood T cell repertoires in COVID-19. The data were produced by immunoSEQ multiplex PCR, yet TCRdb's version contains in-frame clones alone and is incomplete. The sample contains 90,000 to 130,000 clones, approximately 82% of which appear only once. Sequencing used peripheral blood. These receptors all come from a woman of 80 years or more with acute or convalescent COVID-19.

V usage is TRBV7-2 and J usage is TRBJ1-6, with D hard to call. CDR3 size: 12 residues. Per the germline V gene, CDR1 is SGHTA and CDR2 is FQGNSA. V shed 3 bases and J shed 7 bases, with 4 bases lying between them. The CDR3, as DNA: TGTGCCAGCAGCTTTTTAAATTCACCCCTCCACTTT. Its translation: CASSFLNSPLHF.

The genes are TRBV12-5 and TRBJ1-2; possible D gene TRBD1, 6 bases. CDR3 length: 11 residues. Trimming stripped 1 base from V and 14 bases from J, with 11 bases between. CDR1 and CDR2 (germline): LGHNT, FRNRAP. CDR3: CASGLGQVETF. In DNA, the CDR3 is TGTGCTAGTGGTTTGGGACAGGTGGAAACCTTC.

Here the CDR3 reads CASSSQAEGLDTQYF. In DNA form, the CDR3 reads TGTGCCAGCAGTTCCCAAGCAGAGGGATTAGACACCCAGTACTTC. The V gene is TRBV3-1 (or the pseudogene TRBV3-2), the J gene TRBJ2-5, with D tentatively TRBD2 (5 bases). Germline CDR1 is LGHDT and CDR2 is YNNKEL (reference sequence). The CDR3 has 15 amino acids. V was trimmed by 6 bases and J by 8 bases, leaving 22 bases between them.

The chain employs TRBV7-2 and TRBJ2-2; 14 bases are a match to TRBD2. Germline CDR1 reads SGHTA; CDR2 reads FQGNSA. Germline trimming cut 3 bases from V and 9 bases from J; bases unmatched to any gene: 12. There are 18 residues in the CDR3. Here the CDR3 reads CASSFGTSGRGGTRELFF. The CDR3 DNA reads TGTGCCAGCAGCTTCGGGACTAGCGGGAGAGGAGGGACCCGGGAGCTGTTTTTT.

In its sample, this clone was seen a few times. The chain couples TRBV19 to TRBJ1-5, with 7 bases lining up with TRBD1. The V and J ends lost 0 bases and 11 bases, in that order; junction bases with no gene match: 10. CDR3 length equals 15 residues. Per the germline V gene, CDR1 is LNHDA and CDR2 is SQIVND (reference sequence). The CDR3 DNA sequence: TGTGCCAGTAGTATAGAGAACAGGGGTCGAATGGCCCAGCATTTT. It is translated as CASSIENRGRMAQHF.

The DNA for the CDR3 is TGCAGTGCTAGTGACAGCTCTGGAAACACCATATATTTT. Its protein is CSASDSSGNTIYF. This chain uses TRBV20-1 with TRBJ1-3; possibly TRBD1 for D (5 bases). This CDR3 contains 13 residues. V lost 3 bases and J 0 bases, leaving 6 bases between the germline ends. The V gene's germline CDR1 is DFQATT and CDR2 SNEGSKA (reference sequence).

This chain joins TRBV7-6 and TRBJ1-1; D call uncertain. The CDR3 loop spans 14 amino acids. In germline, CDR1 is SGHVS, CDR2 FNYEAQ. The ends were cut back, 3 bases at V and 1 base at J, with 9 bases in the middle. The CDR3 sequence: CASSFLLRNTEAFF. The CDR3 DNA sequence: TGTGCCAGCAGCTTTTTACTGAGGAACACTGAAGCTTTCTTT.

The rearrangement joins TRBV20-1 to TRBJ1-1, with a weak D call TRBD1 (5 bases). CDR3 length equals 16 residues. Germline V gene lookup returns CDR1 DFQATT and CDR2 SNEGSKA (reference sequence). V lost 3 bases to trimming and J lost 3 bases, with 20 bases between them. CDR3 amino acids: CSASTQGRIGYTEAFF. CDR3 nucleotide sequence: TGCAGTGCTAGTACGCAGGGAAGGATAGGGTACACTGAAGCTTTCTTT.

The genes are TRBV27 and TRBJ1-2; TRBD1 matches at 8 bases. This CDR3 contains 13 residues. Per germline, CDR1 MNHEY and CDR2 SMNVEV (reference sequence). After removal of 5 bases from V and 7 bases from J, the junction contained 6 bases not matched to a gene. The CDR3 loop reads CASSVQGASGYTF. CDR3 in DNA: TGTGCCAGCAGTGTCCAGGGGGCGTCTGGCTACACCTTC.

The V and J genes are TRBV28 and TRBJ2-7, with 9 bases fitting TRBD2. Germline V lookup: CDR1 MDHEN, CDR2 SYDVKM. Losses at the gene ends were 6 bases for V and 2 bases for J; bases not matched to a gene: 2. This CDR3 is built from 13 residues. The CDR3 region is CASRIAGAYEQYF. The CDR3 DNA follows: TGTGCCAGCAGGATAGCGGGAGCCTACGAGCAGTACTTC.

The chain has TRBV5-4 and TRBJ2-1, with 9 bases fitting TRBD2. The CDR3 runs 14 residues. V shed 0 bases, J shed 9 bases, and the junction held 4 bases outside the gene matches. CDR1 SGHNT and CDR2 YYREEE come from the germline V gene (reference sequence). The CDR3 sequence is CASSLEREVGEQFF. The DNA of the CDR3 is TGTGCCAGCAGCTTGGAGCGGGAGGTGGGTGAGCAGTTCTTC. The full variable domain, rest sourced from reference TRBV5-4 and TRBJ2-1, is ETGVTQSPTHLIKTRGQQVTLRCSSQSGHNTVSWYQQALGQGPQFIFQYYREEENGRGNFPPRFSGLQFPNYSSELNVNALELDDSALYLCASSLEREVGEQFFGPGTRLTVL.

This sequence joins TRBV19 and TRBJ1-5, with TRBD1 matching over 10 bases. V shed 6 bases and J 1 base; nucleotides not matched to a gene: 9. The CDR3 has 17 amino acids. CDR1 and CDR2 (germline): LNHDA, SQIVND (reference sequence). The CDR3 sequence is CASRSYEGQGSNQPQHF. The DNA for the CDR3 is TGTGCCAGTAGGAGTTACGAGGGACAGGGGAGCAATCAGCCCCAGCATTTT.

V and J are TRBV6-5 and TRBJ2-2; maybe TRBD2 (5 bases). Trimming stripped 2 bases from V and 4 bases from J, with 8 bases between. The CDR3 is 14 amino acids. Germline CDR1 reads MNHEY; CDR2 reads SVGAGI. The chain's CDR3 is CASSYRGPTGELFF. CDR3 coding DNA: TGTGCCAGCAGTTACCGAGGGCCCACCGGGGAGCTGTTTTTT.

This rearrangement joins TRBV19 to TRBJ1-5; D uncertain. V lost 3 bases to trimming and J lost 5 bases, with 8 bases between them. The germline V gene encodes CDR1 LNHDA and CDR2 SQIVND (reference sequence). The CDR3 runs 13 residues. CDR3 bases: TGTGCCAGTAGTATCTTCGGGGATCAGCCCCAGCATTTT. It codes for CASSIFGDQPQHF.

Here the CDR3 DNA reads TGTGCCAGCAGCCAAGGCGGCGGATTCACAGATACGCAGTATTTT. Protein: CASSQGGGFTDTQYF. V is TRBV3-1 (or the pseudogene TRBV3-2) and J is TRBJ2-3, with unresolved D. Germline lookup yields CDR1 LGHDT and CDR2 YNNKEL (reference sequence). Trimming shortened V by 1 base and J by 2 bases, and 10 bases separated the two germline ends. There are 15 residues in the CDR3.

The chain employs TRBV5-1 and TRBJ2-2, with TRBD2 matching 10 bases. J was trimmed by 3 bases and V by 1 base; bases with no gene match: 9. CDR1 and CDR2 (germline): SGHRS, YFSETQ. The length of the CDR3 is 18 residues. This CDR3 reads CASSLLAGLAGDTGELFF. The CDR3 DNA follows: TGCGCCAGCAGCTTGTTAGCGGGGCTAGCGGGGGACACCGGGGAGCTGTTTTTT.

V gene TRBV2 combines with J gene TRBJ2-3; TRBD2 agrees at 9 bases. V shed 10 bases, J shed 1 base, and the junction held 12 bases outside the gene matches. Germline V gene sequence: CDR1 SNHLY, CDR2 FYNNEI. The CDR3 spans 16 residues. CDR3 in DNA: TGTGCCACCCAAAGGATGGAGCGGGGGGGCACAGATACGCAGTATTTT. Translated: CATQRMERGGTDTQYF.

The chain carries TRBV7-9 and TRBJ1-1; D possibly corresponds to TRBD1 (5 bases). Germline V lookup: CDR1 SEHNR, CDR2 FQNEAQ (reference sequence). The germline V and J ends were trimmed by 6 bases and 4 bases, with 12 bases remaining between them. CDR3 length: 13 residues. The DNA for the CDR3 is TGTGCCAGCAGGGAAGGGGCGTTCACTGAAGCTTTCTTT. It codes for CASREGAFTEAFF.

The J gene is TRBJ2-1, the V gene TRBV5-1, with TRBD2 matching 10 bases. This CDR3 is built from 14 residues. Germline trimming cut 7 bases from V and 5 bases from J; bases unmatched to any gene: 6. Germline CDR1 SGHRS, CDR2 YFSETQ. CDR3 DNA sequence: TGCGCCAGCTCAACTAGCGGGAAAGACAATGAGCAGTTCTTC. Translated: CASSTSGKDNEQFF.

This clone was seen a few times. The J gene is TRBJ2-7, the V gene TRBV11-2; D unclear. CDR3 length: 14 residues. Trimming pared 0 bases from V and 0 bases from J, leaving 6 bases between. Germline V gene data show CDR1 as SGHAT and CDR2 as FQNNGV. In DNA, the CDR3 is TGTGCCAGCAGCTTAGATCCGAGCTCCTACGAGCAGTACTTC. Its protein is CASSLDPSSYEQYF. Complete variable domain (other parts from reference TRBV11-2 and TRBJ2-7): EAGVAQSPRYKIIEKRQSVAFWCNPISGHATLYWYQQILGQGPKLLIQFQNNGVVDDSQLPKDRFSAERLKGVDSTLKIQPAKLEDSAVYLCASSLDPSSYEQYFGPGTRLTVT.